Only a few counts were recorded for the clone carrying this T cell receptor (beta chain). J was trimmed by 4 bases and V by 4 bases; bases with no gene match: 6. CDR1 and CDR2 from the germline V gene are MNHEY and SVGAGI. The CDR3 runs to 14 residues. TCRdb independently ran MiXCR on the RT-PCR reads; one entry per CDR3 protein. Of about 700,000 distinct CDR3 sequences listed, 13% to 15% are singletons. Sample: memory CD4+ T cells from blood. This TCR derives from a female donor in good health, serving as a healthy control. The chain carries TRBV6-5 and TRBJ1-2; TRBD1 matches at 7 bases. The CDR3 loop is CASSSKGQTYGYTF. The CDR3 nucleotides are TGTGCCAGCAGTTCTAAGGGACAGACCTATGGCTACACCTTC.